This is a list of T cell receptor beta chains from one sample in a study of blood T cell repertoires in COVID-19. The repertoire was sequenced with immunoSEQ multiplex PCR; TCRdb's copy has only in-frame clones and lacks some. There are 280,000 or so clones in the sample; over 75% occur only once, and approximately 12% lies in the top ten. The sample consisted of peripheral blood. The receptor source for this set is a woman aged 55 to 70 with acute or convalescent COVID-19. Both conserved end residues are trimmed from each CDR3. The order of the fields is D gene, V gene, CDR3 protein. D genes are given only for firm matches.

D gene: -
V gene: TRBV29-1
CDR3 protein: SVADSGYNEQF

D gene: TRBD2
V gene: TRBV24-1
CDR3 protein: ATGAAGGGEQY

D gene: TRBD2
V gene: TRBV9
CDR3 protein: ASSVATTSGNRETQY

D gene: TRBD1
V gene: TRBV6-1
CDR3 protein: ASSDPGQLDPRGSYEQY

D gene: -
V gene: TRBV4-3
CDR3 protein: ASSQDLQGYTEAF

D gene: -
V gene: TRBV7-9
CDR3 protein: ASSLSRDKGGGQPQH

D gene: -
V gene: TRBV6-2/TRBV6-3
CDR3 protein: ASSPPRTGIGTDTQY

D gene: TRBD2
V gene: TRBV27
CDR3 protein: ASSLFAGGDEQF

D gene: TRBD2
V gene: TRBV20-1
CDR3 protein: SASLAGRAGELF

D gene: -
V gene: TRBV15
CDR3 protein: ATSRGQGLLSGNTIY

D gene: TRBD2
V gene: TRBV19
CDR3 protein: ASSIPNWTSGQLGV

D gene: -
V gene: TRBV20-1
CDR3 protein: SASGSGPTDTQY

D gene: TRBD1
V gene: TRBV16
CDR3 protein: ASSQSRRDRDPYGYT

D gene: TRBD1
V gene: TRBV6-2/TRBV6-3
CDR3 protein: ASSSVDRRTNEKLF

D gene: TRBD2
V gene: TRBV27
CDR3 protein: ASSLRLAQWETQY

D gene: TRBD2
V gene: TRBV25-1
CDR3 protein: ASSAGTMIQETQY

D gene: -
V gene: TRBV28
CDR3 protein: ASSFRQGLYGYT

D gene: -
V gene: TRBV24-1
CDR3 protein: ATSDGHSEAF

D gene: TRBD1
V gene: TRBV5-6
CDR3 protein: ASTEPGQGLGDTQY

D gene: -
V gene: TRBV12-3/TRBV12-4
CDR3 protein: ASSLRGGQGYT

D gene: -
V gene: TRBV19
CDR3 protein: ASSIRDTKSSYNEQF

D gene: TRBD1
V gene: TRBV5-4
CDR3 protein: ASSLATGVGTEAF

D gene: -
V gene: TRBV5-4
CDR3 protein: ASSSYRDTNEKLF

D gene: -
V gene: TRBV11-2
CDR3 protein: ASTFTAGGSNEKLF

D gene: TRBD1
V gene: TRBV19
CDR3 protein: ASRNRGKDTDTQY

D gene: TRBD2
V gene: TRBV7-9
CDR3 protein: ASSLGGGITDTQY

D gene: -
V gene: TRBV6-2/TRBV6-3
CDR3 protein: ASSSHRVVYQPQH

D gene: -
V gene: TRBV19
CDR3 protein: ASLGVGTIRGDGYT

D gene: -
V gene: TRBV10-2
CDR3 protein: ASSDQNTGELF

D gene: -
V gene: TRBV19
CDR3 protein: ASSRGGLNTEAF

D gene: -
V gene: TRBV27
CDR3 protein: ASSLRGPGELF

D gene: TRBD1
V gene: TRBV4-2
CDR3 protein: ASSQQQGDSNQPQH

D gene: TRBD2
V gene: TRBV28
CDR3 protein: ASSRGGQETQY

D gene: -
V gene: TRBV7-6
CDR3 protein: ASSSMAGARETQY

D gene: TRBD2
V gene: TRBV9
CDR3 protein: ASKGLAGGDEQY

D gene: -
V gene: TRBV7-8
CDR3 protein: ASSLDGSINQPQH

D gene: -
V gene: TRBV7-8
CDR3 protein: ASSLVQRVFSYNEQF

D gene: -
V gene: TRBV5-4
CDR3 protein: ASSTPTGHQNTGELF

D gene: -
V gene: TRBV5-4
CDR3 protein: ASSLALAPRDYGYT